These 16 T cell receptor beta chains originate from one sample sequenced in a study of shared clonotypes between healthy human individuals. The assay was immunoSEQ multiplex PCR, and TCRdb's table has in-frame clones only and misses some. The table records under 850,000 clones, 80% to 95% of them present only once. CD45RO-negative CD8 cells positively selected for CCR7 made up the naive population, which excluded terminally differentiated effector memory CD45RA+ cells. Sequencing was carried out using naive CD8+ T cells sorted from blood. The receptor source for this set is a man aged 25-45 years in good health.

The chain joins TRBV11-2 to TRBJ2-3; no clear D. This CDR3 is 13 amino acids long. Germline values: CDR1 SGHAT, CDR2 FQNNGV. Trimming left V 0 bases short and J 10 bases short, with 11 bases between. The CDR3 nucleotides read TGTGCCAGCAGCTTAGAAGCCCCGATTGCGCAGTATTTT. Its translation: CASSLEAPIAQYF.

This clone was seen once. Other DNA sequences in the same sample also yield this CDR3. The CDR3, as DNA: TGTGCCAGCAGCTTGGGACTAAACAATGAGCAGTTCTTC. It specifies CASSLGLNNEQFF. This chain joins TRBV7-9 and TRBJ2-1; the match to TRBD2 covers 7 bases. The germline gives CDR1 SEHNR, CDR2 FQNEAQ (reference sequence). The CDR3 length is 13 residues. V lost 3 bases, J lost 5 bases, and 1 base stayed unmatched.

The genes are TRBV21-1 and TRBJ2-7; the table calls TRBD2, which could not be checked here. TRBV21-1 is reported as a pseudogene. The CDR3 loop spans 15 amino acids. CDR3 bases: TGTGCCAGCAGCAATCCCTCTAGAAGTTCCTACGAGCAGTACTTC. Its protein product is CASSNPSRSSYEQYF.

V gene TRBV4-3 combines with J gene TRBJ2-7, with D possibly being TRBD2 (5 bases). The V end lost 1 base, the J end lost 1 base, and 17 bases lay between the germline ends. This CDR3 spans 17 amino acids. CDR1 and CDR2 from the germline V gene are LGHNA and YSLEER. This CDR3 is CASSQVFDGVGSYEQYF. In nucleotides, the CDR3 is TGCGCCAGCAGCCAAGTTTTTGACGGGGTGGGATCCTACGAGCAGTACTTC.

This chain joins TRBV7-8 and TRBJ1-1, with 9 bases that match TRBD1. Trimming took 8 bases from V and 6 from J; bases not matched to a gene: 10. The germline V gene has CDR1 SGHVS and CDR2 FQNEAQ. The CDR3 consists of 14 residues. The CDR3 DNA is TGTGCCAGCCTCCCGGGACAGGGATTCGCTGAAGCTTTCTTT. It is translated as CASLPGQGFAEAFF. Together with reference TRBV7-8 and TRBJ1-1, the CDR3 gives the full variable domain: GAGVSQSPRYKVAKRGQDVALRCDPISGHVSLFWYQQALGQGPEFLTYFQNEAQLDKSGLPSDRFFAERPEGSVSTLKIQRTQQEDSAVYLCASLPGQGFAEAFFGQGTRLTVV.

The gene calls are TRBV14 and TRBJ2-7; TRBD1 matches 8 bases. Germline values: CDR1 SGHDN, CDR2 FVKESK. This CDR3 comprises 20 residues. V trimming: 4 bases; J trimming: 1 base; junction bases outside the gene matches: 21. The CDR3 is CASSRAIETGESFRSYEQYF. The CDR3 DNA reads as TGTGCCAGCAGCCGCGCTATTGAGACAGGGGAATCTTTTCGGTCCTACGAGCAGTACTTC.

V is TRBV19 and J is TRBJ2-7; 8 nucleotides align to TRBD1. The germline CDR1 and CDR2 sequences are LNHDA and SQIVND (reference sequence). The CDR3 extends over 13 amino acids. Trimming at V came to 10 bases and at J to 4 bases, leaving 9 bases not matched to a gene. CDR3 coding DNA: TGTGCCACAGCCGGGACAGGCGCGTACGAGCAGTACTTC. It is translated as CATAGTGAYEQYF.

The CDR3 reads CASSFGPLYGYTF. The CDR3 coding sequence is TGTGCCAGCAGTTTTGGACCCCTCTATGGCTACACCTTC. V and J are TRBV27 and TRBJ1-2; unclear D gene. Germline CDR1 and CDR2: MNHEY and SMNVEV (reference sequence). This CDR3 region has 13 residues. V was trimmed by 3 bases and J by 4 bases, leaving 9 bases between them.

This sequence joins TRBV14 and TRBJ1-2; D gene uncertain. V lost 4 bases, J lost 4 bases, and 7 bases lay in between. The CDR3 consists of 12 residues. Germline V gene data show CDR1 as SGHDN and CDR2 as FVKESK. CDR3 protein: CASSLLSYGYTF. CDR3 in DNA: TGTGCCAGCAGCCTATTGTCCTATGGCTACACCTTC.

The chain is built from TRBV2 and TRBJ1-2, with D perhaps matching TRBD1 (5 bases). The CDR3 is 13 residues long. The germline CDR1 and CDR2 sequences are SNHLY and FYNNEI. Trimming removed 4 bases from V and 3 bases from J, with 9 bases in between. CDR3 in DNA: TGTGCCAGCAGTGGCAGGGCGGACTATGGCTACACCTTC. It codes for CASSGRADYGYTF.

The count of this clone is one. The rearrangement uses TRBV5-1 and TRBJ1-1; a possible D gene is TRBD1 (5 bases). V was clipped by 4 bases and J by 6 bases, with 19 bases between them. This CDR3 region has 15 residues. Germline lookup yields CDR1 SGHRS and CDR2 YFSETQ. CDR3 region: CASSPSGVGVPEAFF. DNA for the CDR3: TGCGCCAGCAGCCCCTCGGGGGTGGGAGTCCCTGAAGCTTTCTTT.

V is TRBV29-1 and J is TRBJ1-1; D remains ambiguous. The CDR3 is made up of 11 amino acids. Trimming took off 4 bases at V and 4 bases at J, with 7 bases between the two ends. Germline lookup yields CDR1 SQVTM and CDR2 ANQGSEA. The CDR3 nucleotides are TGCAGCGTTGGTCGGGGCACTGAAGCTTTCTTT. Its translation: CSVGRGTEAFF.

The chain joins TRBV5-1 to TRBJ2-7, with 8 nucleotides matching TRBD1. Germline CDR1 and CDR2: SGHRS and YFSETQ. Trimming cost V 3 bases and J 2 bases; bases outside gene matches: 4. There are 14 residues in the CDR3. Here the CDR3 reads CASSSGTGPYEQYF. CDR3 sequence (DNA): TGCGCCAGCAGCTCCGGGACAGGACCCTACGAGCAGTACTTC.

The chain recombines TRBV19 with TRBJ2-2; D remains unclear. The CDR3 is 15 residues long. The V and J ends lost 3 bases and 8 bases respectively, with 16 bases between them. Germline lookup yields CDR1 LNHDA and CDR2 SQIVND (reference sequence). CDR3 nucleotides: TGTGCCAGTAGTATTGAATTAGGGTCCTCGGGGGAGCTGTTTTTT. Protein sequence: CASSIELGSSGELFF.

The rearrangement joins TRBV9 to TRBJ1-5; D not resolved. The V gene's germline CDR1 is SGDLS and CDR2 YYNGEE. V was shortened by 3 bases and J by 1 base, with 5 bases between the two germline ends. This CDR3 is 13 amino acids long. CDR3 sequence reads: CASSEYSNQPQHF. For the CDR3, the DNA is TGTGCCAGCAGCGAATACAGCAATCAGCCCCAGCATTTT.

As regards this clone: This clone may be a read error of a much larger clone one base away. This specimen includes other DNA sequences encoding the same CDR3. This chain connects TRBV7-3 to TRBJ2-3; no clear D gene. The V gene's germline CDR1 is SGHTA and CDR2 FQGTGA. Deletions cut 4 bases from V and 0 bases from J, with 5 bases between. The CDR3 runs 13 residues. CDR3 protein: CASSSPSTDTQYF. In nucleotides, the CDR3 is TGTGCCAGCAGCTCCCCTAGCACAGATACGCAGTATTTT.